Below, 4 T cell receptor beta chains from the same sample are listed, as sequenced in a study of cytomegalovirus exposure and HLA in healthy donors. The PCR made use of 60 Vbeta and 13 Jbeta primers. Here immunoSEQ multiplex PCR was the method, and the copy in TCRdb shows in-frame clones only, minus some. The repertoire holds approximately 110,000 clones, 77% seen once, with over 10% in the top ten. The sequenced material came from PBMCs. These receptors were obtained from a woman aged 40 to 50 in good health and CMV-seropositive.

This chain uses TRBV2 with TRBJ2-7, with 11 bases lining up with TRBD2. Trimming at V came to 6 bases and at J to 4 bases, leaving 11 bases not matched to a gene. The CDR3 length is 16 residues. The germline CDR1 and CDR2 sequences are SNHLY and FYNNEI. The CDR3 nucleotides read TGTGCCAGCAGGCCTTTCCCTAGCGGGAGGAGTTACGAGCAGTACTTC. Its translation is CASRPFPSGRSYEQYF.

DNA for the CDR3: TGTGCCAGCAGCCACCACGCCGGGACTAGCGGTTCCTACGAGCAGTACTTC. Protein sequence: CASSHHAGTSGSYEQYF. The chain joins TRBV4-2 to TRBJ2-7; 11 bases agree with TRBD2. The ends lost 3 bases at V and 1 base at J; junction bases unmatched: 8. Germline lookup yields CDR1 LGHNA and CDR2 YNFKEQ. The CDR3 totals 17 residues.

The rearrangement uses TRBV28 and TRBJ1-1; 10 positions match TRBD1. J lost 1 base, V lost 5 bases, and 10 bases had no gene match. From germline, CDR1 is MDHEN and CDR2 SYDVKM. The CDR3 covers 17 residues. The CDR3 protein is CASSPPTGGLGNTEAFF. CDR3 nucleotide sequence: TGTGCCAGCAGTCCCCCGACAGGGGGCCTAGGGAACACTGAAGCTTTCTTT.

The CDR3 loop reads CASSPRDYLQGPDTQYF. The DNA for the CDR3 is TGTGCCAGCAGCCCCCGCGACTACCTTCAGGGGCCAGATACGCAGTATTTT. The rearrangement links TRBV9 to TRBJ2-3, with TRBD1 as a possible D gene (6 bases). Germline V CDR1 and CDR2: SGDLS, YYNGEE. Deletions cut 4 bases from V and 4 bases from J, with 22 bases between. The CDR3 loop spans 17 amino acids.